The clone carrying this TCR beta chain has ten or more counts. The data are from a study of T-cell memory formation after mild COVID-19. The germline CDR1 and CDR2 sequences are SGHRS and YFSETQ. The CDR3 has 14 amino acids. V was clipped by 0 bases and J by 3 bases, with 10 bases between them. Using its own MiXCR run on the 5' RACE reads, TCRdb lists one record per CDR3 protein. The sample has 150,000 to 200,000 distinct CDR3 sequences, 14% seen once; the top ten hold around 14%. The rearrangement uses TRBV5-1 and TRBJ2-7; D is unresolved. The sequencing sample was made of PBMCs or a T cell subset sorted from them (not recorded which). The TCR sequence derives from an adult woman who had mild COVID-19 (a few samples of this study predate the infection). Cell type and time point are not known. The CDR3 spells CASSLDLGYYEQYF. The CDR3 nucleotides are TGCGCCAGCAGCTTGGATCTGGGATACTACGAGCAGTACTTC.